This TCR beta chain was captured in a study of cytomegalovirus exposure and HLA in healthy donors (dated by TCRdb to about 2017). Describing the broader study: An earlier analysis of under 600 of the donors reported approximately 300 Gb of sequence data and 117 million unique TCR beta sequences from about 179 million T cells. Approximately 310 gigabases of sequencing data and 70 million to 85 million unique TCR sequences were included in an early release covering roughly 600 HLA-typed donors. Among the roughly 430 genotyped donors, around 81% belonged to the genetic ancestry cluster associated with self-reported Caucasian donors. The study was designed to test whether signatures of past pathogen exposure could be identified by cataloging public T cell receptors. The study used immunosequencing to profile the T cell repertoires of several hundred subjects and linked those repertoires to cytomegalovirus serostatus. Besides the first cohort of approximately 710 subjects, a separate validation cohort made up of around 120 different subjects was used. To predict cytomegalovirus infection status, the study combined high-throughput TCR immunosequencing, statistical association of individual TCRs with disease status, and machine learning. A later analysis re-examined previously published TCR beta repertoires from just over 650 donors and added high-resolution HLA genotyping to investigate patterns of TCR occurrence. The later analysis used no new phenotypic data to find candidate immune exposures, relying instead on TCR beta sequences and their occurrence across donors. In an earlier analysis of roughly 540 of the donors, high-throughput TCR beta sequencing was used to judge whether each TCR beta V gene segment behaved as functional or pseudogenic. Donor age, sex, ethnicity and CMV serostatus were collected together with the repertoire data. A later genetic analysis took genome-wide SNP genotypes for about three fifths of the 666 donors and used that subset as a discovery cohort. Every discovery cohort repertoire had been produced on one sequencing platform. Both class I and class II loci were covered by HLA typing, at four-digit resolution. The number of donors typed differed by locus, with roughly 629-640 for A, B, C, DRB1 and DQB1, around 500 for DQA1, 600 to 610 for DPA1, and 400 to 490 for DPB1. Five DR-DQ haplotypes were handled as single units for association and clustering because linkage in the cohort was strong. Among approximately 370 genotyped donors of the cohort, an average of approximately 240,000 unique TCR beta nucleotide sequences was sequenced per donor, of which 15% to 20% were non-productive.

The cohort was made up of roughly 670 healthy bone marrow donors. At the time of sampling, all cohort members were nominally healthy, though unrecorded immune exposures were likely present. The donor was CMV seronegative and was included in the group of several hundred seronegative cohort members. Every donor gave a peripheral blood sample, and the peripheral blood mononuclear cells from that sample were used for TCR beta sequencing. The Qiagen DNeasy Blood Extraction Kit was used to extract genomic DNA from the blood cell samples. A distance of 10 bases separates the germline ends of V and J, which lose 4 bases and 3 bases respectively. The CDR3 measures 13 amino acids from cysteine to phenylalanine. Left in the record is the CDR3 DNA by itself, 39 bases read in frame from the first base. CDR1 and CDR2, per the germline V gene, are SGHRS and YFSETQ. The library was generated by the immunoSEQ multiplex PCR assay. A mixture of 60 forward primers for TCR Vbeta segments and 13 reverse primers for TCR Jbeta segments was used in the multiplex PCR. The CDR3 region of rearranged TCR beta genes was amplified from genomic DNA with a multiplex PCR assay. Amplified TCR beta libraries were sequenced as 87-base-pair reads on the Illumina HiSeq System. As for the authors' bioinformatics: A later analysis tallied 75 million to 95 million unique TCR beta chains across the 666 repertoires, and approximately 9.9 million of those chains were shared by two or more donors. A nearest-neighbor algorithm error-corrected the raw reads and collapsed the reads into unique sequences, merging closely related sequences to remove PCR and sequencing errors. Alignment of CDR3 sequences to IMGT reference sequences was used to assign V, D and J gene segments. For a sequence to be retained, at least a six-nucleotide match to both a V gene segment and a J gene segment was required. Rearrangements were called productive when the CDR3 lacked stop codons and stayed in frame with V and J; all others were non-productive. Following IMGT convention, CDR3 was defined as the stretch from the second conserved V-encoded cysteine up to the conserved J-encoded phenylalanine. The earlier analysis of around 640 of the donors excluded sequences that lacked an unambiguous match to a single V gene segment. An earlier analysis of a few hundred of the donors called V segments functional above 56.7% productive rearrangements and segregating when the between-donor standard deviation exceeded 5%. A statistical classification framework was built to diagnose cytomegalovirus status from the catalog of TCR beta chain sequences. In a later analysis, TCR nucleotide sequences were compared against IMGT/GENE-DB human TR gene sequences so that V and J genes could be assigned. A later analysis assigned CDR3 sequences and most-parsimonious VDJ recombination scenarios with the TCRdist pipeline. A later analysis defined each TCR beta chain by its CDR3 amino acid sequence plus V-gene family, and excluded reads lacking a unique V-gene family. To address suspected cross-contamination and a sequencing artifact, a later analysis removed around 600 highly shared, low-generation-probability nucleotide sequences. In a later analysis, a clonal expansion index was calculated for each public chain from normalized within-repertoire ranks of inferred template counts. A later analysis computed generation probabilities with a VDJ recombination model fitted to out-of-frame rearrangements, and checked the results against IGoR. In a later analysis, TCR-TCR, TCR-HLA and TCR-CMV co-occurrence was scored with hypergeometric tests, and a repertoire-size bias correction was applied to TCR pairs. To estimate false discovery rates, a later analysis permuted the HLA or CMV assignments 20 times. A later analysis grouped co-occurring TCRs with DBSCAN, adding TCRdist sequence similarity when clustering within HLA-allele-positive subsets. Repertoires with fewer than 30,000 or more than 120,000 public chains, plus five repertoires with anomalous nucleotide sharing, were excluded from co-occurrence clustering. Entries here come from immuneACCESS through TCRdb and include only in-frame sequences with V and J called. Some clones fail to appear in such tables; in the studies checked, an unresolved V gene covers under half of the shortfall, and the cause of the remainder is unknown. The V and J calls and clone size are taken from that table; D and trimming were inferred from the DNA. The sample contains 110,000 to 150,000 clones, about a tenth of them found a single time. The ten largest clones take up 1.5% to 2% of the sample.

What the research found in general, with its limitations: Some IMGT-functional V segments, including TRBV6-2 and TRBV6-3, could not be distinguished by the 87-base-pair reads and were therefore excluded. Most TCR sequences were seen in very few donors, while some public TCRs were found in many individuals. In a later analysis, several top co-occurrence clusters were reported to appear linked to parvovirus B19, influenza, CMV and Epstein-Barr virus. In an earlier analysis of under 600 of the donors, most TCR beta V segments were observed in productive rearrangements about 87% or about 30% of the time, broadly matching IMGT annotations. A later analysis found that most CMV-associated TCR beta chains appeared HLA-restricted, with HLA associations seemingly driven largely by CMV exposure. When HLA alleles, especially DR and DQ, strongly co-occurred, attributing TCR associations to individual alleles was difficult. HLA typing was unavailable for some donors at each locus, so association tests used only the typed subset. V-gene and J-gene trimming of TCR beta chains was associated with a missense DCLRE1C variant in a later genetic analysis, and the association was replicated in an independent cohort. CMV serostatus was the only immune exposure information available for the cohort. According to a later genetic analysis, donors in an Asian-associated ancestry cluster had fewer N-insertions in productive TCRs than the roughly 700-donor mean. A further reported finding was that TCR beta sequences accurately predicted the HLA-A and HLA-B alleles for most subjects in the first cohort. A later analysis found that TCR association rates varied across HLA loci, with DRB1 alleles showing the most associated TCRs and HLA-C alleles the fewest. Three of the identified cytomegalovirus-associated TCR beta chains were confirmed in vitro to be specific for cytomegalovirus antigens. In this cohort, only TCR beta chains were sequenced, and detectable features were limited by the absence of alpha or paired-chain data. Correlated functional status among segregating V segments might be attributable to linkage disequilibrium, but an unknown experimental factor could not be ruled out. The sequencing pipeline was judged likely to have produced a cluster of highly shared sequence variants as a technical artifact. Specific HLA alleles were associated with some 15,000 TCR beta sequences at a false discovery rate of 0.05 in a later analysis. Sequencing depth was assumed to be roughly uniform across donors in the presence/absence analyses, though that assumption may not hold. The study gave a list of roughly 150 TCR beta chains associated with cytomegalovirus. In both the original and validation cohorts, the classifier was reported to diagnose cytomegalovirus status with high specificity and sensitivity. In a later analysis, HLA-associated TCR beta chains showed more clonal expansion and lower generation probabilities than non-associated chains that were equally common. It was suggested by the authors that the approach could potentially be generalized to other disease states and immunological phenotypes. Approximately 16 rarely observed V segments, including chromosome 9 orphons, were excluded from the earlier analysis of about 500 of the donors because counts were too low.

This clone has only a few counts. Which antigen it targets is not known. No base quality values were provided; no much bigger clone lies one nucleotide off. This TCR came from a male donor in good health and CMV-seronegative. The chain is made from TRBV5-1 and TRBJ2-5, with the D gene uncertain. Input material: PBMCs. The CDR3 protein is CASSIGWEETQYF. The bases read TGCGCCAGCAGCATCGGGTGGGAAGAGACCCAGTACTTC.